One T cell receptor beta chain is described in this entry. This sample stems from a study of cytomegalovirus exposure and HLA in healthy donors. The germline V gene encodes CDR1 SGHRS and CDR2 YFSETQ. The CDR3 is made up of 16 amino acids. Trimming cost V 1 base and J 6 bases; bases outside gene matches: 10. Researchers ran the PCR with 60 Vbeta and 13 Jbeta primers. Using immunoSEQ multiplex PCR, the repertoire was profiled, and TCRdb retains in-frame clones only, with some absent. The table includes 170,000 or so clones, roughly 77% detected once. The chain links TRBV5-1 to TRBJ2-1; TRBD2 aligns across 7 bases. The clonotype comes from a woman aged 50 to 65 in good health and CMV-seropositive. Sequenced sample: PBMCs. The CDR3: CASSLMPSGNSNEQFF. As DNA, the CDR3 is TGCGCCAGCAGCTTGATGCCTAGCGGAAATTCCAATGAGCAGTTCTTC.